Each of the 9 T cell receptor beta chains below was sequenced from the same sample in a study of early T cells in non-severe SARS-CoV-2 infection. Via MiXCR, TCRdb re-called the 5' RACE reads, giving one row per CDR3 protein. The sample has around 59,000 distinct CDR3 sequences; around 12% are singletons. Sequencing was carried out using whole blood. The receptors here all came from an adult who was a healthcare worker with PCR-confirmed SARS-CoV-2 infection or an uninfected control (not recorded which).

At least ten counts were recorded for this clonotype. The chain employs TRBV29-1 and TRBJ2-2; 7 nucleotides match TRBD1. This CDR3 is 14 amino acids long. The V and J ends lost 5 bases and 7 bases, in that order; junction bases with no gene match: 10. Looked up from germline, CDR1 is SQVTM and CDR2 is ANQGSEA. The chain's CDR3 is CSVQVTGTSGELFF. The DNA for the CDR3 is TGCAGCGTTCAAGTGACAGGGACCAGCGGGGAGCTGTTTTTT.

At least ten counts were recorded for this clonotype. The CDR3 DNA follows: TGTGCCAGCAGCCGATGGGGGGACAGAACCTACGAGCAGTACTTC. It codes for CASSRWGDRTYEQYF. The chain joins TRBV27 to TRBJ2-7; D is possibly TRBD1 (7 bases). This CDR3 is built from 15 residues. V gave up 6 bases and J gave up 2 bases, with 17 bases separating them. CDR1 and CDR2 (germline): MNHEY, SMNVEV (reference sequence).

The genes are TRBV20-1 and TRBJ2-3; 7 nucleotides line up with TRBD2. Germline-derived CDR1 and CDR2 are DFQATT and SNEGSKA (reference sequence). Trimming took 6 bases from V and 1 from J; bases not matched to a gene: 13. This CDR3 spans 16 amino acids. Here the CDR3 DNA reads TGCAGTGCCTTCGGACTAGTCAGATTAGGCACAGATACGCAGTATTTT. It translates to CSAFGLVRLGTDTQYF.

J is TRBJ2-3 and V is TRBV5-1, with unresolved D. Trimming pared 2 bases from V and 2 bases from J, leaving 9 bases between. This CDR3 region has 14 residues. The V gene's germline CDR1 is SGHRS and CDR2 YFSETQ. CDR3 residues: CASSFEIATDTQYF. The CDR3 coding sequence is TGCGCCAGCAGCTTTGAAATTGCCACAGATACGCAGTATTTT. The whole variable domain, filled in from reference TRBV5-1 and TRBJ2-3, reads KAGVTQTPRYLIKTRGQQVTLSCSPISGHRSVSWYQQTPGQGLQFLFEYFSETQRNKGNFPGRFSGRQFSNSRSEMNVSTLELGDSALYLCASSFEIATDTQYFGPGTRLTVL.

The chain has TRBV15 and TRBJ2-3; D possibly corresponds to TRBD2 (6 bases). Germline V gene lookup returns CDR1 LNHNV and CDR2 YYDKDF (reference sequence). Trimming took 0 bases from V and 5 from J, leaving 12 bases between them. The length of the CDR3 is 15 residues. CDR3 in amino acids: CATSRDRGIKDTQYF. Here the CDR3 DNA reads TGTGCCACCAGCAGAGATCGGGGGATCAAAGATACGCAGTATTTT.

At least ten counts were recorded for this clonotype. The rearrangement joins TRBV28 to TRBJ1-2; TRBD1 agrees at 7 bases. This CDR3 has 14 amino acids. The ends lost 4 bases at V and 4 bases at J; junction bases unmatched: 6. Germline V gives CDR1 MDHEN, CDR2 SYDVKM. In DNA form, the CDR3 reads TGTGCCAGCAGTTCCACCGGGACAGCCTATGGCTACACCTTC. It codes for CASSSTGTAYGYTF.

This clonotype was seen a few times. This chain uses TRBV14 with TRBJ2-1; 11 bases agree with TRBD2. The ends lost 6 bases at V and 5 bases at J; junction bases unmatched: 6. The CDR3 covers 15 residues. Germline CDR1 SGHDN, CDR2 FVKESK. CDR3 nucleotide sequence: TGTGCCAGCAGGGAACTAGCGGGAGAGGACAATGAGCAGTTCTTC. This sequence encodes CASRELAGEDNEQFF.

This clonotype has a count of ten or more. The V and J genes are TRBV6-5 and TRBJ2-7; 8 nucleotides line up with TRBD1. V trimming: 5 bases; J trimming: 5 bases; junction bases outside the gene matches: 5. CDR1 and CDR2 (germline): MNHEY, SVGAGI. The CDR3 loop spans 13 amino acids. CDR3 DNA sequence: TGTGCCAGCAGTGGACAGGGCTGGAACGAGCAGTACTTC. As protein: CASSGQGWNEQYF.

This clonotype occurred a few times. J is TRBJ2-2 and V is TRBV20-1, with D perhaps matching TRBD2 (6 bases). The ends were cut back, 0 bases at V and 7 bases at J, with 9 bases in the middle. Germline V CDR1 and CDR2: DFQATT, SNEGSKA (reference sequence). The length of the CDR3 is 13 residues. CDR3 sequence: CSARDGGNGELFF. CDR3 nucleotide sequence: TGCAGTGCTAGAGACGGGGGTAACGGGGAGCTGTTTTTT.